Following are 29 T cell receptor beta chains from one sample sequenced in a study of blood T cells in healthy people across ages. Then a second PCR, running about 6 to 12 cycles, was carried out with a sample-barcoded 5' primer and a J-beta primer mix. One entry per CDR3 protein, called by TCRdb with MiXCR from the 5' RACE reads. The data show about 800,000 distinct CDR3 sequences, around 25% seen once. In addition, the sample was reused for a study of T cells of mothers and their children.

Sequencing was performed on blood. Receptors were obtained from a boy between 10 and 17 years old in good health.

The chain has TRBV10-3 and TRBJ1-5; 7 bases line up with TRBD1. V lost 5 bases and J lost 2; bases outside the gene matches: 6. This CDR3 contains 15 residues. Germline values: CDR1 ENHRY, CDR2 SYGVKD. The CDR3 is CAISTGTAGNQPQHF. CDR3 nucleotide sequence: TGTGCCATCAGTACCGGGACAGCGGGCAATCAGCCCCAGCATTTT.

There are a few counts of this clonotype. V gene TRBV5-1 combines with J gene TRBJ1-2, with TRBD1 as a possible D gene (6 bases). Trimming removed 4 bases from V and 4 bases from J, with 17 bases in between. The V gene's germline CDR1 is SGHRS and CDR2 YFSETQ. The CDR3 loop spans 15 amino acids. CDR3 amino acids: CASSSQTGSGYGYTF. The CDR3 DNA is TGCGCCAGCAGCAGCCAGACAGGATCGGGCTATGGCTACACCTTC.

This rearrangement joins TRBV20-1 to TRBJ1-2; D is perhaps TRBD1 (5 bases). The V gene's germline CDR1 is DFQATT and CDR2 SNEGSKA (reference sequence). The CDR3 totals 14 residues. V lost 1 base, J lost 3 bases, and 12 bases lay in between. The CDR3 loop reads CSARGPGIYYGYTF. The CDR3 nucleotides read TGCAGTGCTAGAGGCCCAGGGATATACTATGGCTACACCTTC.

The chain has TRBV3-1 and TRBJ2-1; tentative D call: TRBD2 (5 bases). The germline CDR1 and CDR2 sequences are LGHDT and YNNKEL (reference sequence). CDR3 length: 14 residues. The V end was cut by 4 bases, the J end by 8 bases, with 15 bases between. CDR3 nucleotides: TGTGCCAGCAGCCCCAGCGGTACAGACCATGAGCAGTTCTTC. This sequence encodes CASSPSGTDHEQFF.

The rearrangement joins TRBV5-1 to TRBJ1-1, with 10 bases matching TRBD1. Trimming cost V 4 bases and J 4 bases; bases outside gene matches: 7. Germline CDR1 SGHRS, CDR2 YFSETQ. This CDR3 contains 15 residues. The CDR3 coding sequence is TGCGCCAGCAGCGTGGAGGGGACAGGGGCCACTGAAGCTTTCTTT. Protein product: CASSVEGTGATEAFF.

Points on this clonotype: A read error may account for a junction end that differs from germline. The rearrangement uses TRBV19 and TRBJ2-2; D may be TRBD1 (6 bases). Per germline, CDR1 LNHDA and CDR2 SQIVND (reference sequence). This CDR3 region has 15 residues. The CDR3 nucleotides are TGTGCCGGTAGTAACATCGGACAGTACACCGGGGAGCTGTTTTTT. Amino acid sequence: CAGSNIGQYTGELFF.

The chain combines TRBV4-2 with TRBJ2-2; D gene unclear. With 3 bases removed from V and 2 bases from J, the gap between germline ends came to 13 bases. Germline CDR1 is LGHNA and CDR2 is YNFKEQ. The CDR3 totals 16 residues. Written as DNA, the CDR3 is TGTGCCAGCAGCCATGGCGTAGGCTATAACACCGGGGAGCTGTTTTTT. This translates into CASSHGVGYNTGELFF.

The table lists this clonotype with a few counts. The J gene is TRBJ2-3, the V gene TRBV4-3; D is unresolved. From germline, CDR1 is LGHNA and CDR2 YSLEER. V dropped 4 bases and J dropped 4 bases, with 12 bases sitting between them. The CDR3 extends over 14 amino acids. The chain's CDR3 is CASSPRTAADTQYF. CDR3 bases: TGCGCCAGCAGCCCCCGGACCGCCGCAGATACGCAGTATTTT.

The chain couples TRBV5-1 to TRBJ2-7; 8 bases agree with TRBD1. This CDR3 is 15 amino acids long. The germline V gene has CDR1 SGHRS and CDR2 YFSETQ. The V and J ends lost 2 bases and 2 bases, in that order; junction bases with no gene match: 6. As DNA, the CDR3 is TGCGCCAGCAGCTTATGGACAGGGCCGCCCTACGAGCAGTACTTC. Translated, it gives CASSLWTGPPYEQYF. Based on the CDR3 plus reference TRBV5-1 and TRBJ2-7, the full variable domain is KAGVTQTPRYLIKTRGQQVTLSCSPISGHRSVSWYQQTPGQGLQFLFEYFSETQRNKGNFPGRFSGRQFSNSRSEMNVSTLELGDSALYLCASSLWTGPPYEQYFGPGTRLTVT.

This clonotype turned up a few times. V usage is TRBV12-3 or TRBV12-4 and J usage is TRBJ2-3; perhaps TRBD2 as D (5 bases). The CDR3 spans 14 residues. V lost 5 bases, J lost 0 bases, and 9 bases lay in between. For the CDR3, the DNA is TGTGCCAGCAGTCCGGGGTATAGCACAGATACGCAGTATTTT. Its translation: CASSPGYSTDTQYF.

The CDR3 is CASSIGDRSRAGELFF. The DNA for the CDR3 is TGTGCCAGCAGCATTGGGGACCGTAGTAGGGCCGGGGAGCTGTTTTTT. The chain has TRBV7-8 and TRBJ2-2; D is possibly TRBD1 or TRBD2 (5 bases each). This CDR3 is 16 amino acids long. V was trimmed by 5 bases and J by 6 bases, leaving 19 bases between them. Germline lookup yields CDR1 SGHVS and CDR2 FQNEAQ.

This clonotype was seen more than once but under ten times. V usage is TRBV5-1 and J usage is TRBJ2-5, with TRBD1 as a possible D gene (5 bases). The better agreement between TRBJ2-7 and the DNA end casts doubt on the J call. CDR1 and CDR2 (germline): SGHRS, YFSETQ. The CDR3 has 14 amino acids. The DNA for the CDR3 is TGCGCCAGCAGCTTGGATCAGGGAAACTACGAGCAGTACTTC. Protein: CASSLDQGNYEQYF.

CDR3 bases: TGTGCCAGCAGCTTGCGGGGAGGGGGCAATCAGCCCCAGCATTTT. This sequence encodes CASSLRGGGNQPQHF. The gene calls are TRBV5-6 and TRBJ1-5; weak D call: TRBD1 (5 bases). Germline-derived CDR1 and CDR2 are SGHDT and YYEEEE. This CDR3 has 15 amino acids. The ends were cut back, 1 base at V and 2 bases at J, with 10 bases in the middle.

CDR3 in DNA: TGCAGCGTTCATATCCAGCAGGGGACAGGGGAGCTGTTTTTT. Translated, it gives CSVHIQQGTGELFF. The gene calls are TRBV29-1 and TRBJ1-4; the D gene is possibly TRBD1 (6 bases). TRBJ2-2 explains the end of the DNA better; the J call may be wrong. Germline CDR1 is SQVTM and CDR2 is ANQGSEA. The CDR3 extends over 14 amino acids.

V and J are TRBV6-5 and TRBJ2-5; D unresolved. The tail of the sequence fits TRBJ2-1 better, so the J call may be wrong. From germline, CDR1 is MNHEY and CDR2 SVGAGI. The CDR3 is 15 amino acids. Written as DNA, the CDR3 is TGTGCCAGCAGTTACGAGGCCGGGTTGAACAATGAGCAGTTCTTC. Protein sequence: CASSYEAGLNNEQFF.

The chain couples TRBV20-1 to TRBJ1-2; possible D gene TRBD1, 6 bases. The CDR3 spans 13 residues. The germline gives CDR1 DFQATT, CDR2 SNEGSKA (reference sequence). Trimming shortened V by 6 bases and J by 5 bases, and 16 bases separated the two germline ends. The CDR3, as DNA: TGCAGTGCGAATCGAACAGGGACTTATGGCTACACCTTC. It codes for CSANRTGTYGYTF.

This clonotype has a handful of counts. The chain is built from TRBV7-3 and TRBJ2-3; 7 bases are shared with TRBD2. V trimming: 5 bases; J trimming: 2 bases; junction bases outside the gene matches: 13. CDR1 is SGHTA, CDR2 FQGTGA, per germline. This CDR3 contains 17 residues. This CDR3 reads CASSPHRLLAVTDTQYF. The CDR3 DNA reads TGTGCCAGCAGCCCCCACCGTTTGCTAGCGGTCACAGATACGCAGTATTTT. Full variable domain (rest looked up from reference TRBV7-3 and TRBJ2-3): GAGVSQTPSNKVTEKGKYVELRCDPISGHTALYWYRQSLGQGPEFLIYFQGTGAADDSGLPNDRFFAVRPEGSVSTLKIQRTERGDSAVYLCASSPHRLLAVTDTQYFGPGTRLTVL.

The chain carries TRBV29-1 and TRBJ2-2; TRBD2 matches 8 bases. The J segment lost 4 bases and the V segment lost 4 bases, leaving 5 bases of the junction unmatched. Germline values: CDR1 SQVTM, CDR2 ANQGSEA. The CDR3 totals 14 residues. CDR3 bases: TGCAGCGTTGGCGGGAGGTGGGGCACCGGGGAGCTGTTTTTT. The encoded protein is CSVGGRWGTGELFF.

This clonotype was recorded a few times. The rearrangement uses TRBV12-3 or TRBV12-4 and TRBJ2-1, with D possibly TRBD1 on 6 matching bases. V lost 2 bases to trimming and J lost 6 bases, with 17 bases between them. The CDR3 extends over 16 amino acids. CDR3 in amino acids: CASSLRGSKESNEQFF. The CDR3 coding sequence is TGTGCCAGCAGTTTAAGGGGGTCGAAGGAAAGCAATGAGCAGTTCTTC.

The rearrangement uses TRBV10-3 and TRBJ1-4; D remains ambiguous. Trimming pared 3 bases from V and 2 bases from J, leaving 10 bases between. Per the germline V gene, CDR1 is ENHRY and CDR2 is SYGVKD. The CDR3 contains 15 residues. CDR3 DNA: TGTGCCATCAGTGAAGGAAGAGGGACTAATGAAAAACTGTTTTTT. Residues: CAISEGRGTNEKLFF.

The chain uses TRBV12-5 and TRBJ1-3; D remains unclear. The germline gives CDR1 LGHNT, CDR2 FRNRAP. The CDR3 covers 12 residues. V was pared by 6 bases and J by 0 bases, with 3 bases between. The CDR3 is CASGDSGNTIYF. The CDR3, as DNA: TGTGCTAGTGGCGACTCTGGAAACACCATATATTTT. Drawing the rest from reference TRBV12-5 and TRBJ1-3, the complete variable domain is DARVTQTPRHKVTEMGQEVTMRCQPILGHNTVFWYRQTMMQGLELLAYFRNRAPLDDSGMPKDRFSAEMPDATLATLKIQPSEPRDSAVYFCASGDSGNTIYFGEGSWLTVV.

V gene TRBV6-1 combines with J gene TRBJ2-2, with 11 bases lining up with TRBD2. V was pared by 4 bases and J by 8 bases, with 9 bases of the junction left unmatched. From germline, CDR1 is MNHNS and CDR2 SASEGT. This CDR3 has 16 amino acids. CDR3 coding DNA: TGTGCCAGCAGTGGGGCTAGCGGGGGGCATCCGGGGGAGCTGTTTTTT. Its translation: CASSGASGGHPGELFF.

This clonotype has just a few counts. This sequence joins TRBV29-1 and TRBJ2-3; 9 bases map to TRBD1. Germline V CDR1 and CDR2: SQVTM, ANQGSEA. This CDR3 has 17 amino acids. V lost 0 bases and J lost 2; bases outside the gene matches: 9. CDR3: CSVEDRRQGVFTDTQYF. The CDR3 bases are TGCAGCGTTGAAGATCGAAGACAGGGGGTATTCACAGATACGCAGTATTTT.

This clonotype has only a few counts. The chain carries TRBV28 and TRBJ2-1; TRBD2 might be the D (5 bases). In germline, CDR1 is MDHEN, CDR2 SYDVKM. The CDR3 spans 14 residues. V lost 3 bases to trimming and J lost 6 bases, with 12 bases between them. This CDR3 reads CASSFRLTGNEQFF. The CDR3, as DNA: TGTGCCAGCAGTTTCCGACTAACGGGCAATGAGCAGTTCTTC.

This clonotype has just a few counts. V usage is TRBV7-3 and J usage is TRBJ2-1; D gene uncertain. Germline V gene data show CDR1 as SGHTA and CDR2 as FQGTGA. V lost 0 bases to trimming and J lost 5 bases, with 8 bases between them. The CDR3 is 14 residues long. CDR3 in amino acids: CASSLTHSNNEQFF. Written as DNA, the CDR3 is TGTGCCAGCAGCTTAACTCACAGCAACAATGAGCAGTTCTTC.

This clonotype was seen only a few times. The rearrangement joins TRBV5-1 to TRBJ2-2; D remains unclear. V was trimmed by 0 bases and J by 1 base, leaving 13 bases between them. The CDR3 runs 17 residues. Germline V lookup: CDR1 SGHRS, CDR2 YFSETQ. For the CDR3, the DNA is TGCGCCAGCAGCTTGGCCGGTTTAGGCCAGAACACCGGGGAGCTGTTTTTT. It encodes CASSLAGLGQNTGELFF.

This clonotype was detected a few times. The chain uses TRBV12-3 or TRBV12-4 and TRBJ2-1; unclear D gene. The closer fit of TRBJ2-5 to the DNA end suggests the J call may be wrong. This CDR3 is 15 amino acids long. The CDR3 DNA sequence: TGTGCCAGCAGCCCTACTGTGGGTAATCGGGAGACCCAGTACTTC. Residues: CASSPTVGNRETQYF.

This clonotype has a handful of counts. This rearrangement joins TRBV29-1 to TRBJ2-2, with 8 bases that match TRBD2. V trimming: 5 bases; J trimming: 4 bases; junction bases outside the gene matches: 3. Per germline, CDR1 SQVTM and CDR2 ANQGSEA. This CDR3 has 13 amino acids. CDR3 sequence: CSVYGGGTGELFF. CDR3 in DNA: TGCAGCGTTTACGGGGGGGGCACCGGGGAGCTGTTTTTT.

The chain recombines TRBV7-9 with TRBJ2-2, with unresolved D. Germline V CDR1 and CDR2: SEHNR, FQNEAQ (reference sequence). There are 13 residues in the CDR3. Trimming took off 6 bases at V and 7 bases at J, with 12 bases between the two ends. This CDR3 is CASSSGPGGELFF. The CDR3 DNA sequence: TGTGCCAGCAGTTCGGGCCCCGGCGGGGAGCTGTTTTTT. Full variable domain (missing parts from reference TRBV7-9 and TRBJ2-2): DTGVSQNPRHKITKRGQNVTFRCDPISEHNRLYWYRQTLGQGPEFLTYFQNEAQLEKSRLLSDRFSAERPKGSFSTLEIQRTEQGDSAMYLCASSSGPGGELFFGEGSRLTVL.